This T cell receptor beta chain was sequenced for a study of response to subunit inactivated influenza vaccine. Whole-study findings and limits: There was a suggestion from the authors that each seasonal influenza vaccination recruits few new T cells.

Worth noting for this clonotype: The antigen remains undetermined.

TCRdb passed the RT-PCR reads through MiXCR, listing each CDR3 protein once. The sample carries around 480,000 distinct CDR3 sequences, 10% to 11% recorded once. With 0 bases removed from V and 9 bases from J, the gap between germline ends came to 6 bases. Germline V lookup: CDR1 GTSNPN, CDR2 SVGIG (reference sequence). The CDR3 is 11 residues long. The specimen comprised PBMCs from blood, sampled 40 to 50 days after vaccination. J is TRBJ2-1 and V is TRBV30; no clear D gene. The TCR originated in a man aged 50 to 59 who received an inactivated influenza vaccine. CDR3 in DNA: TGTGCCTGGAGTGTACAGATTGAGCAGTTCTTC. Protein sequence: CAWSVQIEQFF.